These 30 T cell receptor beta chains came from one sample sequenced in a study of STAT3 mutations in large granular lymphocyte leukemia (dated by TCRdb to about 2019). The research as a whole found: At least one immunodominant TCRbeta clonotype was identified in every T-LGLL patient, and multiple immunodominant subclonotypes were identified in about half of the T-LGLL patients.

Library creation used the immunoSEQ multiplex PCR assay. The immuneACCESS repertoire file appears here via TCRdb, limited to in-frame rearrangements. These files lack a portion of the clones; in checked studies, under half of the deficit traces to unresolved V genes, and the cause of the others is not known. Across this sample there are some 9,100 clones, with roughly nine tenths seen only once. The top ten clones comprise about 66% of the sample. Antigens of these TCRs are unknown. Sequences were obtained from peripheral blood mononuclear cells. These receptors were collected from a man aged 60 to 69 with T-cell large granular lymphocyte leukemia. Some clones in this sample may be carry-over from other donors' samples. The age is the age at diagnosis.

The CDR3, as DNA: TGTGCCAGTAGTATAGAACGAGGGGTTAGGGATCAGCCCCAGCATTTT. Encoded protein: CASSIERGVRDQPQHF. This chain joins TRBV19 and TRBJ1-5, with D perhaps TRBD1 (5 bases). CDR1 and CDR2 from the germline V gene are LNHDA and SQIVND (reference sequence). Trimming removed 0 bases from V and 5 bases from J, with 14 bases in between. This CDR3 is 16 amino acids long.

The CDR3 here is CASSLGLADQETQYF. Written as DNA, the CDR3 is TGCGCCAGCAGCTTAGGGCTAGCGGATCAAGAGACCCAGTACTTC. The chain employs TRBV5-1 and TRBJ2-5, with 7 bases that match TRBD2. This CDR3 region has 15 residues. Looked up from germline, CDR1 is SGHRS and CDR2 is YFSETQ. After removal of 2 bases from V and 2 bases from J, the junction contained 6 bases not matched to a gene.

The CDR3 sequence is CASSLTGEGIYEQYF. DNA of the CDR3: TGCGCCAGCAGCTTGACGGGAGAGGGGATCTACGAGCAGTACTTC. The V gene is TRBV5-1, the J gene TRBJ2-7, with D possibly matching TRBD2 (6 bases). The germline gives CDR1 SGHRS, CDR2 YFSETQ. The CDR3 is 15 amino acids. V lost 1 base and J 3 bases, leaving 14 bases between the germline ends. Drawing the rest from reference TRBV5-1 and TRBJ2-7, the complete variable domain is KAGVTQTPRYLIKTRGQQVTLSCSPISGHRSVSWYQQTPGQGLQFLFEYFSETQRNKGNFPGRFSGRQFSNSRSEMNVSTLELGDSALYLCASSLTGEGIYEQYFGPGTRLTVT.

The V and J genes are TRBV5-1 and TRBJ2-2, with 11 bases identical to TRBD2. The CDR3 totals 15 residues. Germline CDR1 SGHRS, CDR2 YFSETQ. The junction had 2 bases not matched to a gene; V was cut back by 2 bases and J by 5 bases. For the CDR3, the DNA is TGCGCCAGCAGCTTCACTAGCGGGAGTACCGGGGAGCTGTTTTTT. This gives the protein CASSFTSGSTGELFF.

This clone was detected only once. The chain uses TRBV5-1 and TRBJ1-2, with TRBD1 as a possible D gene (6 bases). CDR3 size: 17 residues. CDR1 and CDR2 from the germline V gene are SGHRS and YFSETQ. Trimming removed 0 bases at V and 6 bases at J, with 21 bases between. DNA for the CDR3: TGCGCCAGCAGCTTGGGGGGGGCAGAAACAGGGTTTCATGGCTACACCTTC. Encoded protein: CASSLGGAETGFHGYTF.

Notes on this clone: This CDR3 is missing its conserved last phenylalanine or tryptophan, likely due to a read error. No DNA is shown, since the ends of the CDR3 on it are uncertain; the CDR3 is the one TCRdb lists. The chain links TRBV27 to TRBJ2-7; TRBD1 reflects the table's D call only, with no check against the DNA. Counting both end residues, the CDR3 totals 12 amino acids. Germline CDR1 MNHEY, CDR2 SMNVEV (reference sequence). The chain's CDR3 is CASSLRRGTGGL.

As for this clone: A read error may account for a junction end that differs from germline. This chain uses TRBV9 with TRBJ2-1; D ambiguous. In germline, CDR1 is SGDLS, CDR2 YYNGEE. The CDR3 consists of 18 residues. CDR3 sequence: CASSVATSGSFSYNELFF. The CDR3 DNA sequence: TGTGCCAGCAGCGTAGCTACTTCGGGCAGCTTCTCCTACAATGAGCTGTTCTTC.

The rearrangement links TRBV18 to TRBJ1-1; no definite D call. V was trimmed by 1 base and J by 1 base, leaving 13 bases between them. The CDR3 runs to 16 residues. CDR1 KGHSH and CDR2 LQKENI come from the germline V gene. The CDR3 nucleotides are TGTGCCAGCTCACCACTTGAAAGGGCGGCGAACACTGAAGCTTTCTTT. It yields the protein CASSPLERAANTEAFF.

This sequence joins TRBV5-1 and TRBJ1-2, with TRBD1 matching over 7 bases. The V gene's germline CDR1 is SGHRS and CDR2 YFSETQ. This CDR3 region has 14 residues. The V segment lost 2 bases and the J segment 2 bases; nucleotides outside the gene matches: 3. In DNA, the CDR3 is TGCGCCAGCAGCTTACGACAGGGCAACTATGGCTACACCTTC. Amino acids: CASSLRQGNYGYTF. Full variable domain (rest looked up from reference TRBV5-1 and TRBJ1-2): KAGVTQTPRYLIKTRGQQVTLSCSPISGHRSVSWYQQTPGQGLQFLFEYFSETQRNKGNFPGRFSGRQFSNSRSEMNVSTLELGDSALYLCASSLRQGNYGYTFGSGTRLTVV.

CDR3 residues: CASSPAGPPVNVLTF. CDR3 in DNA: TGTGCCAGCTCACCGGCAGGCCCACCTGTCAACGTCCTGACTTTC. The genes are TRBV18 and TRBJ2-6; D ambiguous. Germline CDR1 is KGHSH and CDR2 is LQKENI. The CDR3 runs 15 residues. The ends were cut back, 3 bases at V and 9 bases at J, with 15 bases in the middle. Full variable domain (missing parts from reference TRBV18 and TRBJ2-6): NAGVMQNPRHLVRRRGQEARLRCSPMKGHSHVYWYRQLPEEGLKFMVYLQKENIIDESGMPKERFSAEFPKEGPSILRIQQVVRGDSAAYFCASSPAGPPVNVLTFGAGSRLTVL.

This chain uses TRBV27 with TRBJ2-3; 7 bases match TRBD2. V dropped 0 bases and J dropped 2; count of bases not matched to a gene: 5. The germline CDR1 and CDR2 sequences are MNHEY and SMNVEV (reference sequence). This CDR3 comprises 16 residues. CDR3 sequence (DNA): TGTGCCAGCAGTTTATCGGGGGGGATATACACAGATACGCAGTATTTT. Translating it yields CASSLSGGIYTDTQYF.

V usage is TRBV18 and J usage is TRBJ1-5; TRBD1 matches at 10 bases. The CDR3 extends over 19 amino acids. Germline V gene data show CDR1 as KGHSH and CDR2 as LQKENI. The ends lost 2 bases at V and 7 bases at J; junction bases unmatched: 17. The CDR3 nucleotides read TGTGCCAGCTCACCATTACCGACTTCGACAGGGGGCTTAAGGCAGCCCCAGCATTTT. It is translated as CASSPLPTSTGGLRQPQHF.

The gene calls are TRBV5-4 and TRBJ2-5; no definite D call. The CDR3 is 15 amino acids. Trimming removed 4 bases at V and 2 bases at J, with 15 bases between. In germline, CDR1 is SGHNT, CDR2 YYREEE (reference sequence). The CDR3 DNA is TGTGCCAGCAGCCCTGGGTCCGGACGTCAAGAGACCCAGTACTTC. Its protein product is CASSPGSGRQETQYF. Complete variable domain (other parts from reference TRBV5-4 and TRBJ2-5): ETGVTQSPTHLIKTRGQQVTLRCSSQSGHNTVSWYQQALGQGPQFIFQYYREEENGRGNFPPRFSGLQFPNYSSELNVNALELDDSALYLCASSPGSGRQETQYFGPGTRLLVL.

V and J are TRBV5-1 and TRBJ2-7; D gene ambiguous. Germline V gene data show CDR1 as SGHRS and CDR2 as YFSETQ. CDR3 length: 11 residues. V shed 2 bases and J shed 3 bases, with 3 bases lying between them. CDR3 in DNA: TGCGCCAGCAGCTTTAACTACGAGCAGTACTTC. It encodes CASSFNYEQYF.

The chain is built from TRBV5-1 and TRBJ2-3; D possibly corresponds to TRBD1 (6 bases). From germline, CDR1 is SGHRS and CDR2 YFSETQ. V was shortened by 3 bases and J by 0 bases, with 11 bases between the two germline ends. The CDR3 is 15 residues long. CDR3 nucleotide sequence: TGCGCCAGCAGCTCTGGGGGCGATAGCACAGATACGCAGTATTTT. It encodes CASSSGGDSTDTQYF. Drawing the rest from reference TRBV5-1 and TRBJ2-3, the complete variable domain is KAGVTQTPRYLIKTRGQQVTLSCSPISGHRSVSWYQQTPGQGLQFLFEYFSETQRNKGNFPGRFSGRQFSNSRSEMNVSTLELGDSALYLCASSSGGDSTDTQYFGPGTRLTVL.

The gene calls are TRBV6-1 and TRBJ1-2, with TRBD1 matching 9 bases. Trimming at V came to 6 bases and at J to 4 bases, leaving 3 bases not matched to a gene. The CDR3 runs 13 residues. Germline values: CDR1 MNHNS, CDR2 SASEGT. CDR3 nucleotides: TGTGCCAGCAGGGGACAGGGCGCCTATGGCTACACCTTC. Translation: CASRGQGAYGYTF.

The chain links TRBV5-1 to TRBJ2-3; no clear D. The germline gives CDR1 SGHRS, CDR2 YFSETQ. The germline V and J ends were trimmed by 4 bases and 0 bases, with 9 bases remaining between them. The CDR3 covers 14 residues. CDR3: CASSPLESTDTQYF. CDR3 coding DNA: TGCGCCAGCAGCCCCCTGGAGAGCACAGATACGCAGTATTTT.

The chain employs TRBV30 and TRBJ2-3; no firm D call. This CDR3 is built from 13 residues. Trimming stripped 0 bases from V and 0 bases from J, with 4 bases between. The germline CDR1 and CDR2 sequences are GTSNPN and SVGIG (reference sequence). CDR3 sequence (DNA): TGTGCCTGGAGTGTACGGAGCACAGATACGCAGTATTTT. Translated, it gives CAWSVRSTDTQYF.

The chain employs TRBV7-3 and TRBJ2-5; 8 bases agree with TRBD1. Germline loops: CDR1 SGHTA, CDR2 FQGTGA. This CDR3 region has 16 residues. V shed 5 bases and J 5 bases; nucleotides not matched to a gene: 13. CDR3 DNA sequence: TGTGCCAGCAGCCCCCTGCAGGGGGCCGGTCCGGAGACCCAGTACTTC. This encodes CASSPLQGAGPETQYF.

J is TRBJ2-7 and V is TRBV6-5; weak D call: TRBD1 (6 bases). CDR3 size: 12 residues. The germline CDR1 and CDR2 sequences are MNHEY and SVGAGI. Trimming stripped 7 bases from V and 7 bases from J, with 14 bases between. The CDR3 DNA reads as TGTGCCAGCAACCCCCAGGGGAGAGAGCAGTACTTC. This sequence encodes CASNPQGREQYF.

CDR3 loop: CASSLGLAAYNEQFF. For the CDR3, the DNA is TGTGCCAGCAGCTTAGGACTAGCGGCATACAATGAGCAGTTCTTC. This chain uses TRBV7-2 with TRBJ2-1, with 9 positions matching TRBD2. CDR3 length equals 15 residues. V gave up 1 base and J gave up 4 bases; unmatched junction bases: 2. From germline, CDR1 is SGHTA and CDR2 FQGNSA.

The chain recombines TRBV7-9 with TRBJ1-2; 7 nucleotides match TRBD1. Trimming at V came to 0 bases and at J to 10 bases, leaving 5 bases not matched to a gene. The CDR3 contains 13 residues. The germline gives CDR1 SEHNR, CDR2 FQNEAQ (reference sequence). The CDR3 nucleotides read TGTGCCAGCAGCTTAGCACAGGGGTGGGACTACACCTTC. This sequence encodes CASSLAQGWDYTF.

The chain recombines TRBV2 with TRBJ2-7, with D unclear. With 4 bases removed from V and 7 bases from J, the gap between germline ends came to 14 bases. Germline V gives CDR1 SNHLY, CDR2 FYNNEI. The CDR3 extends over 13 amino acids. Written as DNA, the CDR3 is TGTGCCAGCAGTGCTCCCTTGATACGTGAGCAGTACTTC. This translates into CASSAPLIREQYF.

CDR3 region: CASSVERLAGGWGVLTF. In DNA, the CDR3 is TGTGCCAGCAGCGTAGAGAGACTAGCGGGAGGGTGGGGCGTCCTGACTTTC. The J gene is TRBJ2-6, the V gene TRBV9; the match to TRBD2 covers 14 bases. The CDR3 contains 17 residues. Germline CDR1 SGDLS, CDR2 YYNGEE. The J segment lost 12 bases and the V segment lost 0 bases, leaving 8 bases of the junction unmatched.

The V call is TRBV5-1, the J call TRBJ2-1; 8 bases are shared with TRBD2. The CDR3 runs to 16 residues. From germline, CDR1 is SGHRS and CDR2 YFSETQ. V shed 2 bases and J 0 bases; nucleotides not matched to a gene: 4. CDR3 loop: CASSLSLAGSYNEQFF. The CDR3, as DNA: TGCGCCAGCAGCTTAAGTCTAGCGGGCTCCTACAATGAGCAGTTCTTC.

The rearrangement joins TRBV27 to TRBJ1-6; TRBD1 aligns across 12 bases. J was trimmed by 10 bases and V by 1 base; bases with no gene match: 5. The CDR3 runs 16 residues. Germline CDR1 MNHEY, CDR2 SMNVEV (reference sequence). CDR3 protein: CASSLFGTGGWSPLHF. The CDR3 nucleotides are TGTGCCAGCAGTTTATTTGGGACAGGGGGCTGGTCACCCCTCCACTTT.

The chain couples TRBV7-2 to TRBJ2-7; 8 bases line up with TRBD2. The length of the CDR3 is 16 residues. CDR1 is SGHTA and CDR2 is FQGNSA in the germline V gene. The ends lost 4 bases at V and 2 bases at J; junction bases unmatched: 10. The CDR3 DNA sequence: TGTGCCAGCAGCTCCGCCCCCCCGGGACTAGCCTACGAGCAGTACTTC. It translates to CASSSAPPGLAYEQYF.

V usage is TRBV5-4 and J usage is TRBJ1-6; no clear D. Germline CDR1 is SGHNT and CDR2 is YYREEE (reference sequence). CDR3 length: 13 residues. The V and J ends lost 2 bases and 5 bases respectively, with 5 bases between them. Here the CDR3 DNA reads TGTGCCAGCAGCTTTGCAGATAATTCACCCCTCCACTTT. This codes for CASSFADNSPLHF.

CDR3 sequence reads: CASSLAASGSAEQFF. The CDR3 DNA follows: TGCGCCAGCAGCTTGGCGGCTAGCGGGAGTGCTGAGCAGTTCTTC. This chain joins TRBV5-1 and TRBJ2-1; TRBD2 matches at 10 bases. The V and J ends lost 0 bases and 9 bases, in that order; junction bases with no gene match: 6. This CDR3 comprises 15 residues. The germline V gene has CDR1 SGHRS and CDR2 YFSETQ.

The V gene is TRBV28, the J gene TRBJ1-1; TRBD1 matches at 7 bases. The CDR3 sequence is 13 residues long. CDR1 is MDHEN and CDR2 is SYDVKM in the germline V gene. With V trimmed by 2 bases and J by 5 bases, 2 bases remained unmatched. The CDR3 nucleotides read TGTGCCAGCAGTTTACACAGGGGAACTGAAGCTTTCTTT. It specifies CASSLHRGTEAFF. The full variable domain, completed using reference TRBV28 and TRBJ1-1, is DVKVTQSSRYLVKRTGEKVFLECVQDMDHENMFWYRQDPGLGLRLIYFSYDVKMKEKGDIPEGYSVSREKKERFSLILESASTNQTSMYLCASSLHRGTEAFFGQGTRLTVV.